This T cell receptor (beta chain) was observed in a study of blood T cell repertoires in COVID-19. Study-wide context: From the United States, Italy and Spain came samples of acute and convalescent COVID-19. In each case, the material was cDNA or gDNA derived from T cells, B-cell-depleted T cells, or PBMCs.

Living in 24 US areas, the participants were between roughly 18 and 90 years of age. The V end was cut by 4 bases, the J end by 1 base, with 11 bases between. The CDR3 consists of 14 residues. The germline gives CDR1 SGHRS, CDR2 YFSETQ. Here immunoSEQ multiplex PCR was the method, and the copy in TCRdb shows in-frame clones only, minus some. The sample lists under 200,000 clones; over 70% were seen once. J is TRBJ1-1 and V is TRBV5-1; TRBD1 might be the D (6 bases). The TCR was taken from a woman between 55 and 75 years old who had recovered from COVID-19. The sample comprised PBMCs or T cells enriched from blood (not recorded which). CDR3 sequence reads: CASSITQGNTEAFF. In DNA, the CDR3 is TGCGCCAGCAGCATAACACAGGGGAACACTGAAGCTTTCTTT. Complete variable domain (other parts from reference TRBV5-1 and TRBJ1-1): KAGVTQTPRYLIKTRGQQVTLSCSPISGHRSVSWYQQTPGQGLQFLFEYFSETQRNKGNFPGRFSGRQFSNSRSEMNVSTLELGDSALYLCASSITQGNTEAFFGQGTRLTVV.